A single sample is the source of the 23 T cell receptor beta chains below, sequenced in a study of memory CD4+ T cells and cytomegalovirus serostatus. Single viable CD3+CD4+CD8-CD45RO+ cells were sorted as the memory CD4+ T cells. Clones were sequenced by immunoSEQ multiplex PCR, and TCRdb holds only the in-frame ones, with some missing. Of about 92,000 clones in the sample, approximately 80% were seen once. Sequenced input: memory CD4+ T cells from blood. All receptors come from an adult in good health and CMV-seropositive.

V usage is TRBV19 and J usage is TRBJ2-7; D may be TRBD2 (5 bases). Germline assignment: CDR1 LNHDA and CDR2 SQIVND (reference sequence). The CDR3 totals 16 residues. Trimming took 4 bases from V and 3 from J, leaving 19 bases between them. The CDR3: CASSRELRGIGYEQYF. DNA for the CDR3: TGTGCCAGTAGTAGGGAGCTTCGGGGTATCGGCTACGAGCAGTACTTC.

This chain joins TRBV11-2 and TRBJ2-1, with 7 bases that match TRBD1. The CDR3 length is 14 residues. Trimming removed 7 bases from V and 9 bases from J; junction bases left unmatched: 12. Germline V lookup: CDR1 SGHAT, CDR2 FQNNGV. CDR3 nucleotides: TGTGCCAGCACCGTAAACAGGGGATCGGGTGAGCAGTTCTTC. It encodes CASTVNRGSGEQFF.

This chain joins TRBV19 and TRBJ1-5; the D is unclear. This CDR3 region has 15 residues. Trimming took off 7 bases at V and 1 base at J, with 14 bases between the two ends. Per germline, CDR1 LNHDA and CDR2 SQIVND (reference sequence). The CDR3 here is CASNKQALSNQPQHF. CDR3 DNA sequence: TGTGCCAGTAATAAACAAGCACTGAGCAATCAGCCCCAGCATTTT.

This rearrangement joins TRBV5-4 to TRBJ2-7, with TRBD2 matching over 10 bases. The CDR3 contains 15 residues. The germline V gene encodes CDR1 SGHNT and CDR2 YYREEE (reference sequence). The V segment lost 6 bases and the J segment 6 bases; nucleotides outside the gene matches: 12. CDR3 DNA sequence: TGTGCCAGCACACTAGCGGGACGGTCCGGAGGCGAGCAGTACTTC. This gives the protein CASTLAGRSGGEQYF.

The V gene is TRBV7-9, the J gene TRBJ1-1; no clear D gene. The V and J ends lost 7 bases and 4 bases respectively, with 10 bases between them. The CDR3 is 12 residues long. CDR1 is SEHNR, CDR2 FQNEAQ, per germline (reference sequence). The DNA of the CDR3 is TGTGCCAGCAAGGCCCTTTTCACTGAAGCTTTCTTT. It encodes CASKALFTEAFF.

The rearrangement uses TRBV6-6 and TRBJ2-7; 11 nucleotides agree with TRBD1. The germline V gene has CDR1 MNHNY and CDR2 SVGAGI (reference sequence). The CDR3 runs to 15 residues. Trimming removed 5 bases from V and 3 bases from J; junction bases left unmatched: 6. CDR3 nucleotide sequence: TGTGCCAGCAGTGGTCGGGACAGGGGGATCTACGAGCAGTACTTC. Translated, it gives CASSGRDRGIYEQYF.

This chain links TRBV27 with TRBJ2-1, with D unresolved. Germline lookup yields CDR1 MNHEY and CDR2 SMNVEV (reference sequence). There are 15 residues in the CDR3. Trimming removed 0 bases from V and 3 bases from J, with 9 bases in between. CDR3 in amino acids: CASSLSRRNYNEQFF. The CDR3 DNA is TGTGCCAGCAGTTTATCCCGGAGAAACTACAATGAGCAGTTCTTC.

The chain has TRBV28 and TRBJ2-7; D remains ambiguous. Trimming removed 5 bases from V and 3 bases from J, with 8 bases in between. The germline CDR1 and CDR2 sequences are MDHEN and SYDVKM. There are 12 residues in the CDR3. As DNA, the CDR3 is TGTGCCAGCAGTAAACAGCTCTACGAGCAGTACTTC. Protein: CASSKQLYEQYF.

The rearrangement joins TRBV6-4 to TRBJ1-5; TRBD1 matches at 7 bases. This CDR3 is built from 15 residues. Looked up from germline, CDR1 is MRHNA and CDR2 is SNTAGT. J gave up 9 bases and V 6 bases, and 14 bases lay outside the gene matches. The chain's CDR3 is CASSETLRGRRPQHF. The DNA of the CDR3 is TGTGCCAGCAGCGAGACCCTCAGGGGGAGGCGGCCCCAGCATTTT.

V usage is TRBV6-1 and J usage is TRBJ2-2; a possible D gene is TRBD2 (6 bases). Germline V gene sequence: CDR1 MNHNS, CDR2 SASEGT. V gave up 2 bases and J gave up 1 base, with 11 bases separating them. This CDR3 is 16 amino acids long. This CDR3 reads CASSEFLGGNTGELFF. Written as DNA, the CDR3 is TGTGCCAGCAGTGAATTTCTGGGGGGGAACACCGGGGAGCTGTTTTTT.

This chain joins TRBV7-9 and TRBJ2-1; tentatively, D is TRBD2 (5 bases). The germline V and J ends were trimmed by 0 bases and 0 bases, with 9 bases remaining between them. This CDR3 is built from 16 residues. The V gene's germline CDR1 is SEHNR and CDR2 FQNEAQ (reference sequence). The DNA for the CDR3 is TGTGCCAGCAGCTTAGCTAGCGTAAGCTCCTACAATGAGCAGTTCTTC. Its protein product is CASSLASVSSYNEQFF.

The rearrangement links TRBV7-2 to TRBJ2-1, with 10 bases aligning to TRBD2. Germline V gene lookup returns CDR1 SGHTA and CDR2 FQGNSA. The CDR3 loop spans 16 amino acids. The trim removed 5 bases at V and 9 bases at J, leaving 13 bases unmatched. CDR3: CASSATLAGWGGEQFF. The CDR3 nucleotides are TGTGCCAGCAGCGCGACACTAGCGGGATGGGGGGGTGAGCAGTTCTTC. The full variable domain, in which reference TRBV7-2 and TRBJ2-1 provide the parts outside the CDR3, is GAGVSQSPSNKVTEKGKDVELRCDPISGHTALYWYRQSLGQGLEFLIYFQGNSAPDKSGLPSDRFSAERTGGSVSTLTIQRTQQEDSAVYLCASSATLAGWGGEQFFGPGTRLTVL.

The rearrangement uses TRBV9 and TRBJ2-1, with 12 bases fitting TRBD2. Trimming took 0 bases from V and 10 from J; bases not matched to a gene: 8. This CDR3 is built from 16 residues. In germline, CDR1 is SGDLS, CDR2 YYNGEE. Here the CDR3 DNA reads TGTGCCAGCAGCGTAGGGACTAGCGGGACCTTGGGGGAGCAGTTCTTC. It specifies CASSVGTSGTLGEQFF.

This sequence joins TRBV7-2 and TRBJ1-5; unclear D gene. V gave up 4 bases and J gave up 0 bases, with 4 bases separating them. The CDR3 runs 13 residues. Germline V CDR1 and CDR2: SGHTA, FQGNSA. CDR3 residues: CASSSYSNQPQHF. The CDR3 DNA sequence: TGTGCCAGCAGCTCCTATAGCAATCAGCCCCAGCATTTT.

The chain recombines TRBV19 with TRBJ1-4; D ambiguous. V was clipped by 0 bases and J by 5 bases, with 10 bases between them. Germline V gene lookup returns CDR1 LNHDA and CDR2 SQIVND (reference sequence). The length of the CDR3 is 15 residues. CDR3 sequence: CASSIDRAKNEKLFF. Here the CDR3 DNA reads TGTGCCAGTAGTATAGACCGGGCCAAGAATGAAAAACTGTTTTTT.

This clone was found a few times. The CDR3 region is CASSLTAGGPDTQYF. CDR3 nucleotide sequence: TGTGCCAGCTCACTTACTGCCGGGGGGCCAGATACGCAGTATTTT. V and J are TRBV18 and TRBJ2-3, with a weak D call TRBD2 (7 bases). The CDR3 is made up of 15 amino acids. Germline loops: CDR1 KGHSH, CDR2 LQKENI. Trimming pared 4 bases from V and 4 bases from J, leaving 15 bases between.

This chain connects TRBV2 to TRBJ1-2; D is undetermined. This CDR3 contains 13 residues. Germline lookup yields CDR1 SNHLY and CDR2 FYNNEI. The ends were cut back, 7 bases at V and 4 bases at J, with 13 bases in the middle. The CDR3 spells CASNVDLRYGYTF. The CDR3 DNA is TGTGCCAGCAATGTGGATTTACGCTATGGCTACACCTTC.

J is TRBJ1-5 and V is TRBV28, with D perhaps matching TRBD1 (5 bases). V was cut by 7 bases and J by 4 bases, with 20 bases left in between. CDR1 MDHEN and CDR2 SYDVKM come from the germline V gene. CDR3 length: 16 residues. The CDR3 protein is CASTQWGQAGNQPQHF. DNA for the CDR3: TGTGCCAGCACTCAATGGGGCCAGGCGGGAAATCAGCCCCAGCATTTT.

As to this clone: Compared with germline, one end of the junction differs, possibly owing to a read error. V and J are TRBV7-7 and TRBJ2-2; a weak D match, TRBD1 (6 bases). The CDR3 is 15 residues long. CDR1 and CDR2 from the germline V gene are SSHAT and FNYEAQ (reference sequence). The CDR3 nucleotides are TGTGCTAGCAGCTTAGGGGGTCCTATGACCGGGGAGCTGTTTTTT. Protein sequence: CASSLGGPMTGELFF.

This clone has a handful of counts. This chain connects TRBV19 to TRBJ2-5, with 7 bases identical to TRBD1. CDR1 and CDR2 from the germline V gene are LNHDA and SQIVND (reference sequence). V dropped 9 bases and J dropped 4; count of bases not matched to a gene: 8. The CDR3 totals 13 residues. In DNA, the CDR3 is TGTGCCAGCTCGACAGGGTTGGGAGAGACCCAGTACTTC. This translates into CASSTGLGETQYF.

This chain uses TRBV29-1 with TRBJ1-1, with D hard to call. CDR1 and CDR2 (germline): SQVTM, ANQGSEA. V was trimmed by 7 bases and J by 8 bases, leaving 17 bases between them. The CDR3 is made up of 12 amino acids. The CDR3 here is CSAWGRVGEAFF. The CDR3 nucleotides are TGCAGCGCCTGGGGTCGGGTGGGCGAAGCTTTCTTT.

This clone was observed once. The chain links TRBV7-9 to TRBJ2-7; 7 positions agree with TRBD1. The CDR3 runs to 15 residues. Germline assignment: CDR1 SEHNR and CDR2 FQNEAQ (reference sequence). V lost 1 base and J lost 0; bases outside the gene matches: 3. The CDR3 DNA reads as TGTGCCAGCAGCTTAGGAGACAGGGCCTCCTACGAGCAGTACTTC. Its protein product is CASSLGDRASYEQYF.

This clone was seen just once. The rearrangement uses TRBV19 and TRBJ1-2, with 11 bases fitting TRBD1. Germline CDR1 reads LNHDA; CDR2 reads SQIVND (reference sequence). V gave up 3 bases and J gave up 5 bases; unmatched junction bases: 11. The CDR3 is 17 residues long. The chain's CDR3 is CASSMSGQGANLYGYTF. CDR3 bases: TGTGCCAGTAGTATGAGCGGACAGGGGGCGAATTTGTATGGCTACACCTTC.